This is a list of T cell receptor beta chains from one sample in a study of blood T cells in healthy people across ages. TCRdb called the 5' RACE reads again in MiXCR, with one record for every CDR3 protein. The profile covers 1.8 million or so distinct CDR3 sequences, with 35% to 50% appearing a single time and about 21% taken by the ten largest. Source material: blood. The receptors were sampled from a human donor in good health. The CDR3 runs from the conserved cysteine through the conserved F or W. A D gene is named only where the DNA matches it firmly. Size tells how often a clone was seen (once, few, many) or the class of an expanded clone, and some rows leave it out.

D: TRBD1
V: TRBV28
size: many
J: TRBJ2-5
CDR3: CASSLILSGTGVETQYF
DNA: TGTGCCAGCAGTTTAATTCTGTCCGGGACAGGGGTTGAGACCCAGTACTTC

D: NA
V: TRBV6-5
size: NA
J: TRBJ2-1
CDR3: CASSYLGNSYNEQFF
DNA: TGTGCCAGCAGTTACCTTGGGAATTCCTACAATGAGCAGTTCTTC

D: NA
V: TRBV9
size: NA
J: TRBJ2-3
CDR3: CASSVGQSTDTQYF
DNA: TGTGCCAGCAGCGTAGGACAGAGCACAGATACGCAGTATTTT

D: TRBD1
V: TRBV5-1
size: NA
J: TRBJ2-1
CDR3: CASSFPGGDHNEQFF
DNA: TGCGCCAGCAGCTTTCCAGGGGGCGATCACAATGAGCAGTTCTTC

D: NA
V: TRBV18
size: once
J: TRBJ1-1
CDR3: CASSTQAPNMNTEAFF
DNA: TGTGCCAGCTCAACACAGGCGCCAAACATGAACACTGAAGCTTTCTTT

D: TRBD2
V: TRBV29-1
size: few
J: TRBJ2-5
CDR3: CSVEDSGGQETQYF
DNA: TGCAGCGTTGAAGATTCGGGGGGGCAAGAGACCCAGTACTTC

D: TRBD1
V: TRBV5-1
size: few
J: TRBJ2-1
CDR3: CASSSGDRGAYNEQFF
DNA: TGCGCCAGCAGCTCGGGAGACAGGGGAGCCTACAATGAGCAGTTCTTC

D: NA
V: TRBV20-1
size: NA
J: TRBJ2-3
CDR3: CSARDFSRVTDTQYF
DNA: TGCAGTGCTAGAGATTTTTCGCGTGTCACAGATACGCAGTATTTT

D: NA
V: TRBV6-5
size: NA
J: TRBJ1-1
CDR3: CASLQDPLNTEAFF
DNA: TGTGCCAGCCTACAAGACCCCTTGAACACTGAAGCTTTCTTT

D: TRBD2
V: TRBV20-1
size: NA
J: TRBJ2-7
CDR3: CSSSSGMVTYEQYF
DNA: TGCAGTTCATCTAGCGGGATGGTCACCTACGAGCAGTACTTC

D: TRBD2
V: TRBV29-1
size: NA
J: TRBJ2-3
CDR3: CSVEPVYSGDLTDTQYF
DNA: TGCAGCGTTGAACCTGTTTATAGCGGGGACCTCACAGATACGCAGTATTTT

D: NA
V: TRBV5-1
size: NA
J: TRBJ1-2
CDR3: CASSLGQLTLYGYTF
DNA: TGCGCCAGCAGCCTGGGCCAGCTGACCCTATATGGCTACACCTTC

D: NA
V: TRBV28
size: few
J: TRBJ1-2
CDR3: CASRGEGRYYGYTF
DNA: TGTGCCAGCAGGGGGGAAGGGAGGTACTATGGCTACACCTTC

D: TRBD1
V: TRBV12-3/TRBV12-4
size: NA
J: TRBJ1-2
CDR3: CASNPGQPNYGYTF
DNA: TGTGCCAGCAATCCGGGACAGCCAAATTATGGCTACACCTTC

D: NA
V: TRBV10-3
size: NA
J: TRBJ2-6
CDR3: CAISGRGSGTGANVLTF
DNA: TGTGCCATCTCCGGTCGGGGGTCGGGGACTGGGGCCAACGTCCTGACTTTC

D: TRBD1
V: TRBV7-2
size: few
J: TRBJ1-4
CDR3: CASSLEGGGTGKLFF
DNA: TGTGCCAGCAGCTTAGAAGGGGGCGGGACAGGAAAACTGTTTTTT

D: NA
V: TRBV7-2
size: NA
J: TRBJ2-3
CDR3: CASSPTFTDTQYF
DNA: TGTGCCAGCAGCCCCACATTCACAGATACGCAGTATTTT

D: NA
V: TRBV7-2
size: few
J: TRBJ2-5
CDR3: CASRHTRLQETQYF
DNA: TGTGCCAGCAGACATACTAGGTTGCAAGAGACCCAGTACTTC

D: NA
V: TRBV7-9
size: many
J: TRBJ2-6
CDR3: CASSLAVRGPRGANVLTF
DNA: TGTGCCAGCAGCTTAGCGGTCCGTGGTCCCCGTGGGGCCAACGTCCTGACTTTC

D: NA
V: TRBV18
size: many
J: TRBJ2-7
CDR3: CASSPTESYEQYF
DNA: TGTGCCAGCTCACCTACAGAATCCTACGAGCAGTACTTC

D: TRBD2
V: TRBV11-1
size: few
J: TRBJ2-1
CDR3: CASSPGLAGKREQFF
DNA: TGTGCCAGCAGCCCGGGACTAGCGGGGAAACGGGAGCAGTTCTTC

D: TRBD1
V: TRBV7-9
size: NA
J: TRBJ2-1
CDR3: CASSSRDRGGNEQFF
DNA: TGTGCCAGCAGCTCCCGGGACAGGGGGGGCAATGAGCAGTTCTTC

D: NA
V: TRBV5-5
size: few
J: TRBJ1-4
CDR3: CASSRLQEKLFF
DNA: TGTGCCAGCAGCCGCCTACAGGAAAAACTGTTTTTT

D: TRBD2
V: TRBV7-8
size: few
J: TRBJ2-3
CDR3: CASSAGLAGAPRGTDTQYF
DNA: TGTGCCAGCAGCGCGGGACTAGCGGGGGCCCCGCGTGGCACAGATACGCAGTATTTT

D: NA
V: TRBV2
size: NA
J: TRBJ2-3
CDR3: CASIQDDPPQYF
DNA: TGTGCCAGCATCCAGGACGACCCCCCGCAGTATTTT

D: NA
V: TRBV2
size: NA
J: TRBJ2-3
CDR3: CASTKRLKTTDTQYF
DNA: TGTGCCAGCACTAAGAGGTTAAAGACCACAGATACGCAGTATTTT